A selection of T cell receptor beta chains follows, all from one sample in a study of regulatory T cells in long-lasting Graves disease. TCRdb redid the calling of the multiplex PCR reads with MiXCR, one entry per CDR3 protein. The sample lists more than 400,000 distinct CDR3 sequences; 15% to 20% were seen once. These data were also filed under a second study, of T cells in Graves' hyperthyroidism and ophthalmopathy.

The specimen comprised peripheral blood mononuclear cells (PBMCs), sampled at new diagnosis, from a patient treated with antithyroid drugs. These receptors originate from a man aged 40-49 years with Graves disease. Each CDR3 is given with its conserved first and last residue. Fields, in order: D gene, V gene, clone size, J gene, CDR3 protein, CDR3 DNA. D genes are given only for firm matches. Clone sizes are given selectively: once, few, many, or a class where the clone is expanded.

>.|TRBV28|many|TRBJ2-3
CASSSPLGGTDTQYF
TGTGCCAGCAGTTCGCCCCTTGGGGGCACAGATACGCAGTATTTT
>TRBD1|TRBV24-1|many|TRBJ2-2
CATSDSSGGQNTGELFF
TGTGCCACCAGTGATTCCTCAGGGGGACAGAACACCGGGGAGCTGTTTTTT
>.|TRBV28|many|TRBJ2-1
CASRSTSTRSNEQFF
TGTGCCAGCAGGTCAACCTCGACTAGGTCCAATGAGCAGTTCTTC
>.|TRBV6-1|.|TRBJ1-2
CANLLVTEPYGYTF
TGTGCCAACTTATTAGTGACAGAGCCTTATGGCTACACCTTC
>.|TRBV12-3/TRBV12-4|many|TRBJ2-3
CASSYDTRWANTQYF
TGTGCCAGCAGTTATGACACCAGGTGGGCAAATACGCAGTATTTT
>.|TRBV7-9|many|TRBJ2-1
CASSLRGTGASGAWDNEQFF
TGTGCCAGCAGCTTAAGAGGGACAGGAGCGAGCGGGGCTTGGGACAATGAGCAGTTCTTC
>TRBD1|TRBV5-1|many|TRBJ1-2
CASSRGDSYGYTF
TGCGCCAGCAGCAGAGGGGACAGCTATGGCTACACCTTC
>.|TRBV5-1|.|TRBJ2-1
CASSLAPPSSANEQFF
TGCGCCAGCAGCTTGGCACCCCCTTCTAGCGCCAATGAGCAGTTCTTC
>.|TRBV6-5|.|TRBJ2-4
CASQGKVAKNIQYF
TGTGCCAGTCAGGGGAAAGTAGCCAAAAACATTCAGTACTTC
>.|TRBV3-1|many|TRBJ2-1
CASSQATWTLGQFF
TGTGCCAGCAGCCAAGCGACCTGGACCTTAGGGCAGTTCTTC
>TRBD1|TRBV5-1|many|TRBJ1-1
CASSSTQGRGSTEAFF
TGCGCCAGCAGCTCCACACAGGGGAGGGGGTCCACTGAAGCTTTCTTT
>.|TRBV9|many|TRBJ1-1
CASRRTEFNSEAFF
TGTGCCAGCAGAAGGACTGAATTTAACTCTGAAGCTTTCTTT
>.|TRBV5-1|many|TRBJ1-3
CASRPAGLSGNTIYF
TGCGCCAGCAGACCCGCAGGACTTTCTGGAAACACCATATATTTT
>TRBD1|TRBV19|many|TRBJ2-7
CASSRGQGTYEQYF
TGCGCCAGCAGCCGGGGACAGGGAACCTACGAGCAGTACTTC
>TRBD1|TRBV29-1|many|TRBJ2-1
CSGQGSQSSYNEQFF
TGCAGCGGACAGGGTTCCCAGAGCTCCTACAATGAGCAGTTCTTC
>.|TRBV19|.|TRBJ1-5
CASSIGDRGNQPQHF
TGTGCCAGTAGTATAGGGGACCGGGGGAATCAGCCCCAGCATTTT
>TRBD1|TRBV7-3|many|TRBJ2-2
CASSSSGTGSTGELFF
TGTGCCAGCAGTTCTTCCGGGACAGGGTCGACCGGGGAGCTGTTTTTT
>TRBD1|TRBV5-1|many|TRBJ1-1
CASSLVGTGANTEAFF
TGCGCCAGCAGCTTGGTCGGGACAGGGGCTAACACTGAAGCTTTCTTT
>.|TRBV6-5|.|TRBJ1-2
CASSYSGSQTNYGYTF
TGTGCCAGCAGTTACTCTGGGAGCCAAACTAACTATGGCTACACCTTC
>.|TRBV9|.|TRBJ1-5
CASSVVSDSPTDSNQPQHF
TGTGCCAGCAGCGTAGTCTCGGACTCTCCTACTGACAGCAATCAGCCCCAGCATTTT
>TRBD2|TRBV20-1|many|TRBJ2-1
CSTNAGLANNEQFF
TGCAGTACAAATGCGGGACTAGCAAACAATGAGCAGTTCTTC
>.|TRBV12-3/TRBV12-4|.|TRBJ2-1
CASSMSGFYNEQFF
TGTGCCAGCAGTATGAGCGGATTTTACAATGAGCAGTTCTTC
>TRBD1|TRBV28|few|TRBJ2-7
CAVTKRTGRNEQYF
TGTGCCGTGACCAAGCGGACAGGGAGGAACGAGCAGTACTTC
>.|TRBV12-5|many|TRBJ1-1
CASEGDTEAFF
TGTGCGTCTGAGGGTGACACTGAAGCTTTCTTT
>TRBD2|TRBV30|.|TRBJ2-7
CACLGRGKFEQYF
TGTGCCTGCCTCGGGAGGGGGAAGTTCGAGCAGTACTTC
>.|TRBV30|.|TRBJ2-1
CAWSVLGSYNEQFF
TGTGCCTGGAGTGTACTGGGATCCTACAATGAGCAGTTCTTC
>.|TRBV20-1|.|TRBJ2-7
CSARGWDGYEQYF
TGCAGTGCTAGAGGCTGGGACGGCTACGAGCAGTACTTC
>TRBD1|TRBV5-1|.|TRBJ1-2
CASSVEEGRGRRGYTF
TGTGCCAGCAGCGTAGAGGAGGGGAGGGGGCGAAGAGGCTACACCTTC
>.|TRBV28|many|TRBJ2-3
CASSQDGRGDTQYF
TGTGCCAGCAGTCAGGACGGGCGAGGAGATACGCAGTATTTT
>TRBD2|TRBV7-2|.|TRBJ2-1
CASSLELAGGSSYNEQFF
TGTGCCAGCAGCTTAGAATTAGCGGGAGGGAGCTCCTACAATGAGCAGTTCTTC
>TRBD1|TRBV9|.|TRBJ2-1
CASSVEGIGGQGALNEQFF
TGTGCCAGCAGCGTAGAGGGGATAGGGGGACAGGGGGCGTTGAATGAGCAGTTCTTC
>TRBD2|TRBV11-2|many|TRBJ2-1
CASSLEAGGFYNEQFF
TGTGCCAGCAGCTTAGAAGCGGGAGGTTTTTACAATGAGCAGTTCTTC
>.|TRBV24-1|.|TRBJ2-2
CATSDYPGELFF
TGTGCCACCAGTGATTACCCCGGGGAGCTGTTTTTT
>.|TRBV20-1|few|TRBJ1-5
CSARIDPYSNQPQHF
TGCAGTGCCCGGATCGACCCGTATAGCAATCAGCCCCAGCATTTT
>TRBD2|TRBV6-5|few|TRBJ2-7
CASSSSGNGEQYF
TGTGCCAGCAGTTCCAGCGGGAATGGCGAGCAGTACTTC
>.|TRBV30|.|TRBJ1-5
CASSIRGAGNQPQHF
TGTGCCAGTAGTATTAGGGGGGCAGGCAATCAGCCCCAGCATTTT
>.|TRBV3-1|many|TRBJ2-7
CASSSRTRYEQYF
TGTGCCAGCAGCTCCCGGACACGCTACGAGCAGTACTTC
>.|TRBV9|few|TRBJ2-3
CASSQRPRNRPTDTQYF
TGTGCCAGCAGCCAACGACCCCGTAACCGGCCCACAGATACGCAGTATTTT
>TRBD2|TRBV28|many|TRBJ2-3
CASSRGGSGVDTQYF
TGTGCCAGCAGCCGCGGGGGTAGCGGGGTAGATACGCAGTATTTT
>.|TRBV27|many|TRBJ2-7
CASSLWAGGYEQYF
TGTGCCAGCAGTTTATGGGCCGGGGGATACGAGCAGTACTTC
>TRBD2|TRBV20-1|.|TRBJ2-3
CSARDRTSGPTDTQYF
TGCAGTGCTAGAGATAGGACTAGCGGCCCCACAGATACGCAGTATTTT
>.|TRBV10-2|.|TRBJ1-2
CASSWDGTNYGYTF
TGCGCCAGCAGTTGGGACGGCACAAACTATGGCTACACCTTC
>TRBD1|TRBV7-2|many|TRBJ2-7
CASSIGTGPSYEQYF
TGTGCCAGCAGCATCGGGACAGGGCCCTCCTACGAGCAGTACTTC
>TRBD1|TRBV29-1|few|TRBJ2-2
CSVDKGQYTGELFF
TGCAGCGTCGATAAGGGACAGTACACCGGGGAGCTGTTTTTT
>TRBD2|TRBV20-1|.|TRBJ2-7
CSAFNLAGPAYEQYF
TGCAGTGCTTTCAACTTAGCGGGACCTGCTTACGAGCAGTACTTC
>.|TRBV4-1|many|TRBJ1-1
CASSQEPGMYTEAFF
TGCGCCAGCAGCCAAGAGCCAGGGATGTACACTGAAGCTTTCTTT
>TRBD1|TRBV20-1|many|TRBJ1-1
CSARGQTGGGMNTEAFF
TGCAGTGCTAGAGGCCAAACAGGGGGCGGCATGAACACTGAAGCTTTCTTT
>TRBD1|TRBV30|many|TRBJ2-7
CAWSPPRTGDLYEQYF
TGTGCCTGGAGTCCCCCCCGGACAGGGGATCTCTACGAGCAGTACTTC